The 32 T cell receptor beta chains in this list originate from one sample, sequenced in a study of blood T cell repertoires in COVID-19. The method was immunoSEQ multiplex PCR; TCRdb's version includes in-frame clones alone and lacks a portion of them. The table includes over 100,000 clones, around four fifths detected once. Material for sequencing was peripheral blood. These TCRs come from a man in his sixties with active or convalescent COVID-19.

The chain joins TRBV6-2 or TRBV6-3 to TRBJ1-1; D is possibly TRBD1 (6 bases). CDR1 is MNHEY and CDR2 is SVGEGT in the germline V gene. V was cut by 4 bases and J by 8 bases, with 11 bases left in between. The CDR3 has 12 residues. The DNA for the CDR3 is TGTGCCAGCAGTTCCCCCACAGGGGAAGCTTTCTTT. As protein: CASSSPTGEAFF.

This chain connects TRBV5-1 to TRBJ2-2; a weak D match, TRBD2 (6 bases). Germline loops: CDR1 SGHRS, CDR2 YFSETQ. The germline V and J ends were trimmed by 6 bases and 7 bases, with 16 bases remaining between them. This CDR3 contains 14 residues. The CDR3 DNA reads as TGCGCCAGCACCTCCGAGGCGGGGATCGGGGAGCTGTTTTTT. Translation: CASTSEAGIGELFF.

This chain links TRBV5-1 with TRBJ1-2; D perhaps matches TRBD1 (5 bases). CDR1 is SGHRS, CDR2 YFSETQ, per germline. V was clipped by 6 bases and J by 8 bases, with 26 bases between them. CDR3 length: 16 amino acids. CDR3 nucleotides: TGCGCCAGCACCAATGGGGGGAGTGGACCCCATGGAGGCTACACCTTC. Protein sequence: CASTNGGSGPHGGYTF. The variable domain in full, with the rest retrieved from reference TRBV5-1 and TRBJ1-2, is KAGVTQTPRYLIKTRGQQVTLSCSPISGHRSVSWYQQTPGQGLQFLFEYFSETQRNKGNFPGRFSGRQFSNSRSEMNVSTLELGDSALYLCASTNGGSGPHGGYTFGSGTRLTVV.

Only a few counts were recorded for this clone. The V and J genes are TRBV18 and TRBJ2-1; 9 bases match TRBD1. The CDR3 is made up of 16 amino acids. V lost 3 bases, J lost 9 bases, and 12 bases stayed unmatched. Per the germline V gene, CDR1 is KGHSH and CDR2 is LQKENI. The CDR3 spells CASSPRPRQGGSEQFF. CDR3 sequence (DNA): TGTGCCAGCTCACCGAGACCCCGACAGGGGGGCTCTGAGCAGTTCTTC.

The V and J genes are TRBV5-6 and TRBJ1-4; 7 bases agree with TRBD1. The J segment lost 7 bases and the V segment lost 4 bases, leaving 10 bases of the junction unmatched. Per germline, CDR1 SGHDT and CDR2 YYEEEE. This CDR3 has 15 amino acids. CDR3 nucleotides: TGTGCCAGCAGCCGCAGGACAGGACATCCTGAAAAACTGTTTTTT. Its protein product is CASSRRTGHPEKLFF.

This clone was seen only a few times. The chain uses TRBV20-1 and TRBJ2-1; no clear D. In germline, CDR1 is DFQATT, CDR2 SNEGSKA (reference sequence). This CDR3 spans 11 amino acids. V was pared by 7 bases and J by 5 bases, with 9 bases between. CDR3 loop: CSGSVHNEQFF. CDR3 coding DNA: TGCAGTGGGAGCGTTCACAATGAGCAGTTCTTC.

The gene calls are TRBV2 and TRBJ2-7; maybe TRBD1 (5 bases). Germline loops: CDR1 SNHLY, CDR2 FYNNEI. CDR3 length: 14 amino acids. The V end was cut by 3 bases, the J end by 0 bases, with 9 bases between. CDR3 region: CASSDQGSSYEQYF. The CDR3 DNA sequence: TGTGCCAGCAGTGACCAGGGTAGCTCCTACGAGCAGTACTTC.

The chain links TRBV28 to TRBJ1-6, with 7 positions matching TRBD1. Per germline, CDR1 MDHEN and CDR2 SYDVKM. V gave up 5 bases and J gave up 8 bases; unmatched junction bases: 15. The CDR3 runs 17 residues. DNA for the CDR3: TGTGCCAGCAGTATAGACAGGGTGGGAGCCACGGATTCACCCCTCCACTTT. Translating it yields CASSIDRVGATDSPLHF.

This clone was seen just once. This chain uses TRBV5-1 with TRBJ2-1; possible D gene TRBD2, 6 bases. Trimming cost V 1 base and J 0 bases, with 8 bases left between them. Germline V gives CDR1 SGHRS, CDR2 YFSETQ. The CDR3 is made up of 15 amino acids. The CDR3 bases are TGCGCCAGCAGCTTGACTAGCAGCTCCTACAATGAGCAGTTCTTC. Translated: CASSLTSSSYNEQFF.

The gene calls are TRBV7-9 and TRBJ2-2, with 11 bases aligning to TRBD1. Germline V CDR1 and CDR2: SEHNR, FQNEAQ (reference sequence). The length of the CDR3 is 16 residues. V trimming: 3 bases; J trimming: 7 bases; junction bases outside the gene matches: 7. The CDR3 DNA is TGTGCCAGCAGCTTGAGGACAGGGGGCGGAGGCGGGGAGCTGTTTTTT. This encodes CASSLRTGGGGGELFF. The variable domain in full, completed from reference TRBV7-9 and TRBJ2-2, reads DTGVSQNPRHKITKRGQNVTFRCDPISEHNRLYWYRQTLGQGPEFLTYFQNEAQLEKSRLLSDRFSAERPKGSFSTLEIQRTEQGDSAMYLCASSLRTGGGGGELFFGEGSRLTVL.

The V and J genes are TRBV10-3 and TRBJ2-3, with 11 nucleotides matching TRBD1. CDR3 length equals 14 residues. The trim removed 5 bases at V and 4 bases at J, leaving 2 bases unmatched. Germline CDR1 and CDR2: ENHRY and SYGVKD. CDR3 residues: CAISKGQGADTQYF. The CDR3 DNA sequence: TGTGCCATCAGTAAGGGACAGGGGGCAGATACGCAGTATTTT.

This chain uses TRBV11-3 with TRBJ2-7, with TRBD2 matching 8 bases. The CDR3 has 15 residues. Losses at the gene ends were 4 bases for V and 3 bases for J; bases not matched to a gene: 8. CDR1 SGHNT and CDR2 YENEEA come from the germline V gene. CDR3: CASSSPVAGIYEQYF. The CDR3 DNA reads as TGTGCCAGCAGCTCCCCGGTAGCGGGGATCTACGAGCAGTACTTC.

The rearrangement links TRBV27 to TRBJ2-7; D may be TRBD1 (5 bases). Between the trimmed V and J ends, which lost 8 bases and 3 bases, there was a span of 17 bases. The CDR3 length is 14 residues. Germline CDR1 is MNHEY and CDR2 is SMNVEV (reference sequence). The CDR3 spells CASPREQRVYEQYV. For the CDR3, the DNA is TGTGCCAGCCCCAGGGAACAAAGGGTCTACGAGCAGTACGTC.

The rearrangement links TRBV3-1 (or the pseudogene TRBV3-2) to TRBJ1-3; D call uncertain. This CDR3 spans 17 amino acids. Germline CDR1 reads LGHDT; CDR2 reads YNNKEL (reference sequence). V was shortened by 0 bases and J by 0 bases, with 12 bases between the two germline ends. CDR3 sequence reads: CASSQESTRISGNTIYF. The DNA for the CDR3 is TGTGCCAGCAGCCAAGAAAGTACGCGGATCTCTGGAAACACCATATATTTT.

The rearrangement links TRBV4-3 to TRBJ1-4; weak D call: TRBD1 (6 bases). CDR1 and CDR2 from the germline V gene are LGHNA and YSLEER. V was clipped by 0 bases and J by 8 bases, with 16 bases between them. CDR3 length equals 16 residues. The CDR3 protein is CASSQDNQGLGEKLFF. CDR3 coding DNA: TGCGCCAGCAGCCAAGATAACCAGGGGCTGGGGGAAAAACTGTTTTTT.

The rearrangement uses TRBV19 and TRBJ2-4; D perhaps matches TRBD1 (6 bases). Germline V gene data show CDR1 as LNHDA and CDR2 as SQIVND (reference sequence). This CDR3 comprises 16 residues. Trimming pared 9 bases from V and 8 bases from J, leaving 26 bases between. The CDR3: CASSYGQMEAYDIQYF. The CDR3 coding sequence is TGTGCCAGCTCCTACGGACAGATGGAAGCGTACGACATTCAGTACTTC.

The CDR3 region is CASSMRDRGHRELFF. The CDR3, as DNA: TGTGCCAGCAGCATGCGGGACAGGGGACACCGGGAGCTGTTTTTT. The chain employs TRBV7-2 and TRBJ2-2; 10 bases align to TRBD1. CDR1 is SGHTA and CDR2 is FQGNSA in the germline V gene. This CDR3 spans 15 amino acids. J gave up 9 bases and V 5 bases, and 9 bases lay outside the gene matches.

Details on this clone: One junction end disagrees with the germline gene, perhaps due to a read error. In DNA form, the CDR3 reads TGTGCCAGCAGCGCACGGGGACAGGGGGCCAAGTTT. Residues: CASSARGQGAKF. This chain joins TRBV7-9 and TRBJ1-4; 12 bases map to TRBD1. CDR1 is SEHNR, CDR2 FQNEAQ, per germline (reference sequence). The CDR3 length is 12 residues.

This clone was counted between two and nine times. V gene TRBV6-5 combines with J gene TRBJ2-7, with D possibly TRBD2 on 7 matching bases. CDR1 and CDR2 from the germline V gene are MNHEY and SVGAGI. V was cut by 6 bases and J by 4 bases, with 16 bases left in between. The CDR3 is made up of 14 amino acids. The DNA of the CDR3 is TGTGCCAGCAGGGGGGCCGGGGGGTTATACGAGCAGTACTTC. Encoded protein: CASRGAGGLYEQYF.

This chain joins TRBV5-1 and TRBJ2-5, with D possibly TRBD2 on 6 matching bases. The CDR3 runs 15 residues. Germline CDR1 SGHRS, CDR2 YFSETQ. V was trimmed by 0 bases and J by 5 bases, leaving 14 bases between them. The CDR3 here is CASSLDRRAWETQYF. The CDR3 region has the DNA TGCGCCAGCAGCTTGGATCGGAGGGCCTGGGAGACCCAGTACTTC.

This chain links TRBV5-1 with TRBJ1-2; 9 positions agree with TRBD1. The CDR3 has 14 amino acids. V was clipped by 7 bases and J by 5 bases; unmatched bases: 9. Germline CDR1 SGHRS, CDR2 YFSETQ. Here the CDR3 reads CASGEQGAEYGYTF. DNA of the CDR3: TGCGCCAGCGGTGAACAGGGGGCGGAATATGGCTACACCTTC.

This chain connects TRBV15 to TRBJ2-2; TRBD2 might be the D (5 bases). Trimming took 7 bases from V and 1 from J, leaving 10 bases between them. Germline values: CDR1 LNHNV, CDR2 YYDKDF (reference sequence). This CDR3 is 14 amino acids long. CDR3 protein: CATNLARNTGELFF. Written as DNA, the CDR3 is TGTGCCACCAACCTAGCTAGGAACACCGGGGAGCTGTTTTTT.

The chain is built from TRBV5-1 and TRBJ1-2, with a tentative D call TRBD1 (5 bases). Germline V gives CDR1 SGHRS, CDR2 YFSETQ. The V gene lost 0 bases and the J gene lost 4 bases, with 13 bases spanning the gap. The CDR3 is 15 residues long. In DNA form, the CDR3 reads TGCGCCAGCAGCTTGGGGCAGGGCCTTTCCTATGGCTACACCTTC. Translation: CASSLGQGLSYGYTF. Full variable domain (rest looked up from reference TRBV5-1 and TRBJ1-2): KAGVTQTPRYLIKTRGQQVTLSCSPISGHRSVSWYQQTPGQGLQFLFEYFSETQRNKGNFPGRFSGRQFSNSRSEMNVSTLELGDSALYLCASSLGQGLSYGYTFGSGTRLTVV.

This clone has a handful of counts. The CDR3 nucleotides are TGTGCCAGCAGCCCAGGGGCGGGTAGACATGGAAACACCATATATTTT. Translated: CASSPGAGRHGNTIYF. This chain joins TRBV9 and TRBJ1-3; possible D gene TRBD1, 6 bases. V dropped 4 bases and J dropped 3 bases, with 17 bases sitting between them. From germline, CDR1 is SGDLS and CDR2 YYNGEE. The CDR3 runs 16 residues.

CDR3: CASSLDLGGKATQYF. The CDR3 DNA is TGTGCCAGCAGCTTAGATTTGGGCGGGAAGGCTACGCAGTATTTT. V is TRBV7-8 and J is TRBJ2-3, with D perhaps matching TRBD2 (6 bases). The V end was cut by 1 base, the J end by 8 bases, with 16 bases between. The CDR3 is 15 amino acids. Germline CDR1 and CDR2: SGHVS and FQNEAQ.

This chain joins TRBV5-1 and TRBJ2-2, with 9 bases matching TRBD2. This CDR3 comprises 14 residues. Per germline, CDR1 SGHRS and CDR2 YFSETQ. Trimming took 4 bases from V and 5 from J; bases not matched to a gene: 3. The CDR3 nucleotides read TGCGCCAGCAGCGAAGCGGGAGGAACCGGGGAGCTGTTTTTT. This gives the protein CASSEAGGTGELFF.

This chain connects TRBV4-1 to TRBJ1-2, with 10 bases lining up with TRBD1. The CDR3 is 16 residues long. CDR1 MGHRA and CDR2 YSYEKL come from the germline V gene. Germline trimming cut 1 base from V and 1 base from J; bases unmatched to any gene: 3. The CDR3 bases are TGCGCCAGCAGCCAAGGGGGACAGGGGATTAACTATGGCTACACCTTC. It is translated as CASSQGGQGINYGYTF.

The chain carries TRBV5-1 and TRBJ2-3; the D is unclear. The V gene lost 3 bases and the J gene lost 3 bases, with 8 bases spanning the gap. CDR3 length equals 13 residues. Germline V CDR1 and CDR2: SGHRS, YFSETQ. CDR3 loop: CASSSELTDTQYF. The CDR3 DNA follows: TGCGCCAGCAGCTCGGAACTAACAGATACGCAGTATTTT. Based on the CDR3 plus reference TRBV5-1 and TRBJ2-3, the full variable domain is KAGVTQTPRYLIKTRGQQVTLSCSPISGHRSVSWYQQTPGQGLQFLFEYFSETQRNKGNFPGRFSGRQFSNSRSEMNVSTLELGDSALYLCASSSELTDTQYFGPGTRLTVL.

The rearrangement links TRBV2 to TRBJ2-3, with 7 bases that match TRBD2. The CDR3 is 15 residues long. V dropped 8 bases and J dropped 2; count of bases not matched to a gene: 10. Per germline, CDR1 SNHLY and CDR2 FYNNEI. CDR3 region: CASAGGGRYTDTQYF. The CDR3 region has the DNA TGTGCCAGCGCCGGGGGAGGGAGGTACACAGATACGCAGTATTTT.

V usage is TRBV20-1 and J usage is TRBJ2-1; D gene ambiguous. Trimming shortened V by 3 bases and J by 0 bases, and 12 bases separated the two germline ends. CDR3 length: 15 residues. CDR1 and CDR2 (germline): DFQATT, SNEGSKA (reference sequence). The CDR3: CSASPPRSSYNEQFF. For the CDR3, the DNA is TGCAGTGCTAGTCCCCCCCGGAGCTCCTACAATGAGCAGTTCTTC.

The rearrangement links TRBV2 to TRBJ1-2; 8 bases match TRBD1. The CDR3 runs to 12 residues. Germline V gene lookup returns CDR1 SNHLY and CDR2 FYNNEI. Trimming at V came to 6 bases and at J to 6 bases, leaving 3 bases not matched to a gene. CDR3 in amino acids: CASRTTGDGYTF. The CDR3 DNA reads TGTGCCAGCAGGACGACAGGGGATGGCTACACCTTC.

This rearrangement joins TRBV27 to TRBJ2-1; 10 bases agree with TRBD2. Germline CDR1 is MNHEY and CDR2 is SMNVEV (reference sequence). The CDR3 is made up of 15 amino acids. Unmatched junction bases numbered 5, after V lost 5 bases and J lost 4 bases. In DNA, the CDR3 is TGTGCCAGCAGTCCAGCGGGAGGGCTTTACAATGAGCAGTTCTTC. It codes for CASSPAGGLYNEQFF.